Listed below are T cell receptor beta chains from one sample, sequenced in a study of persistence of HIV-infected CD4 T cells. These receptors lack a known antigen. The method was immunoSEQ multiplex PCR; TCRdb's version includes in-frame clones alone and lacks a portion of them. The data show tens of thousands of clones, about 80% seen once. Sequenced here: CD4+ T cells sorted from PBMCs after approximately 19-hour stimulation, sampled from a patient who received antiretroviral therapy. These receptors all come from an adult man with HIV who was CMV-seropositive. Both conserved end residues are part of each CDR3.

V: TRBV6-5; J: TRBJ2-7; CDR3: CASSSGENYEQYF
V: TRBV18; J: TRBJ2-2; CDR3: CASSRREAGELFF
V: TRBV5-1; J: TRBJ2-7; CDR3: CASSEGQGVSEQYF
V: TRBV24-1; J: TRBJ2-5; CDR3: CATSEGGVQETQYF
V: TRBV7-2; J: TRBJ1-1; CDR3: CASRPKTGGTEAFF
V: TRBV30; J: TRBJ2-7; CDR3: CAWSDQGGAYEQYF
V: TRBV5-1; J: TRBJ1-4; CDR3: CASSFNPQGIVLDPNEKLFF
V: TRBV2; J: TRBJ1-1; CDR3: CASSGTPNTEAFF
V: TRBV15; J: TRBJ2-1; CDR3: CATSRDPITNNEQFF
V: TRBV15; J: TRBJ2-3; CDR3: CATHIAGGITQYF
V: TRBV5-1; J: TRBJ1-1; CDR3: CASKDSMNTEAFF
V: TRBV7-2; J: TRBJ2-1; CDR3: CASSSYVISYNEQFF
V: TRBV6-5; J: TRBJ2-3; CDR3: CASSYSGGGKKDTQYF
V: TRBV29-1; J: TRBJ1-1; CDR3: CSPQYQKGTEAFF
V: TRBV5-4; J: TRBJ1-5; CDR3: CASSWRNRGRIEQPQHF
V: TRBV18; J: TRBJ1-1; CDR3: CASSSQGNTEAFF
V: TRBV3-1/TRBV3-2; J: TRBJ1-4; CDR3: CASSQAAATNEKLFF
V: TRBV10-3; J: TRBJ2-7; CDR3: CAISETGTVTSYEQYF
V: TRBV7-2; J: TRBJ1-2; CDR3: CASSPDMGIGGYTF
V: TRBV5-8; J: TRBJ2-7; CDR3: CASSFLAGVYEQYF
V: TRBV4-1; J: TRBJ2-1; CDR3: CASSPPNRGDEQFF
V: TRBV6-5; J: TRBJ2-1; CDR3: CASRLGGSSYNEQFF
V: TRBV5-1; J: TRBJ1-1; CDR3: CASSVVPGQKFTEAFF